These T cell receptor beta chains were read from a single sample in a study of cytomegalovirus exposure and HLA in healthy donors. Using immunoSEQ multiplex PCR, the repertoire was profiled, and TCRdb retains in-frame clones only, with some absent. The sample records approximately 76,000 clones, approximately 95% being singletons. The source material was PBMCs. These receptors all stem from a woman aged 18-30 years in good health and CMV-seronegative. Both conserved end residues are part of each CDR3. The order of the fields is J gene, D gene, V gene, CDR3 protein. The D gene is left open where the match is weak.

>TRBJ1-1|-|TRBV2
CANLRQRGGTEAFF
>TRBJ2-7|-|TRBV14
CASSQDAGIAYEQYF
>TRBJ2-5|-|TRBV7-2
CASSSGRGKTQYF
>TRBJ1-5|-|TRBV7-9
CASSLDGSSNQPQHF
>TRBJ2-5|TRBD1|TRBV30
CAWSPGGLRETQYF
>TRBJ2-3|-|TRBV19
CASSERTTDTQYF
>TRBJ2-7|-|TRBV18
CASSPKDRTYEQYF
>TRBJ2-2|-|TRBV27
CASSDEINTGELFF
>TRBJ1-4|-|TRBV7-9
CASSPLYNEKLFF
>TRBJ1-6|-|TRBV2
CASRAVDSPLHF
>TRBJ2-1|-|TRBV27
CASGWLASNNEQFF
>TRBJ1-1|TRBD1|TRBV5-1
CASSRGTANTEAFF
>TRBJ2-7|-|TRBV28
CASSSVQGQYF
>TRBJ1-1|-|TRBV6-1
CASSEAGRTGTAEAFF
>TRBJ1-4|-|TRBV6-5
CASSDSAVPVKLFF
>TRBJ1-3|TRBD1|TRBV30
CAWSWDRGSGNTIYF
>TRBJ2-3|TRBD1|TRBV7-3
CASSSTPGQGCSTDTQYF
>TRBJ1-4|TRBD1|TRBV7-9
CASSLTRGLDEKLFF
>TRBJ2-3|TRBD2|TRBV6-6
CASRGTSGGLDTQYF
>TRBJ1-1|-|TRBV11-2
CASSFGDLTDTEAFF
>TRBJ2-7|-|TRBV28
CASIKRAPYEQYF
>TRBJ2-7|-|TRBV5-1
CASSWDSGYEQYF
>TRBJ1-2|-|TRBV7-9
CATPVADGYTF
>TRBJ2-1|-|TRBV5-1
CASSSAPGSYNEQFF
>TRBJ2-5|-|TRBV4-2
CASSQVLAGSQETQYF
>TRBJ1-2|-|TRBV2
CATEDTYGYTF
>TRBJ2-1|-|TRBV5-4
CASSSTGVSYNEQFF
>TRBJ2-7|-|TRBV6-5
CASIQRELYEQYF
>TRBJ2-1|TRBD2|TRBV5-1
CASSQPGLGSLNEQFF
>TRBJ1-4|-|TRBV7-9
CASSVADRELFF
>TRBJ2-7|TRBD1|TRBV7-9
CASSSSTGLDEQYF
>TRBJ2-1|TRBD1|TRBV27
CASSLSGTGNEQFF
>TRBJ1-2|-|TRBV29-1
CSVGTADRLGYTF
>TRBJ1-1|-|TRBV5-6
CASSFMNTEAFF
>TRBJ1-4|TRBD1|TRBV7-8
CASSLELKRQGGGEKLFF
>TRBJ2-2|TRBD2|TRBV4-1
CASSQRGREGGELFF
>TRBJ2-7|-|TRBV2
CASRDYQGKSYEQYF
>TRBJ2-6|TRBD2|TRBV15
CATRVGRLTRSSGANVLTF
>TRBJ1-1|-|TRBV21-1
CASPGTGDQNTEAFF
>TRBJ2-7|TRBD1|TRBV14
CASSPGTGDYRYGSYEQYF
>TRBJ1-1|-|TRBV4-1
CASSHLGVGLDTEAFF
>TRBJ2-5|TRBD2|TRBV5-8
CASSLRLAGGHAETQYF
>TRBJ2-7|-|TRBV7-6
CASSLKEGIDEQYF
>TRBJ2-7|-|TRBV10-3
CAISEQGGGYEQYF
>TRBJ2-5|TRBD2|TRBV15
CATSSLAGGRETQYF
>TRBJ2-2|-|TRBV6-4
CASSSGTQNTGELFF
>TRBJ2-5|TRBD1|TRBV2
CASSDTRLQGTRTQYF
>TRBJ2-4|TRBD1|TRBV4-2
CASSQGTGTENIQYF
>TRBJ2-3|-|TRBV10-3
CAISDGVGKGTDTQYF
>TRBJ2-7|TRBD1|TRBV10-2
CASSAGTGSTYEQYF
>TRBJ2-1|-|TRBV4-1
CASSHGGYNEQFF
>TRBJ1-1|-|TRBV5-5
CASSPEGGYRVFNTEAFF
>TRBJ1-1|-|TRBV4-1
CASSLGGATEAFF